This is a list of T cell receptor beta chains from one sample in a study of beta chain features in type 1 diabetes. Profiled with immunoSEQ multiplex PCR; TCRdb holds only in-frame clones, not every one. The sample consists of about 160,000 clones, 9% of them appearing once. The sequenced material came from central memory CD4+ T cells from blood. Source of these receptors: a woman in her twenties or thirties with type 1 diabetes. Each CDR3 is given with its conserved first and last residue. D genes are given only for firm matches. A row's size may be missing; if present it is once, few, many or a size class.

v_gene	d_gene	abundance	j_gene	CDR3nt	CDR3aa
TRBV10-3	-	-	TRBJ2-5	TGTGCCATCAATGACCGCCCGGAGGAGACCCAGTACTTC	CAINDRPEETQYF
TRBV7-9	-	few	TRBJ1-3	TGTGCCAGCAGCTCCCCGACAGGCTCTGGAAACACCATATATTTT	CASSSPTGSGNTIYF
TRBV11-3	-	-	TRBJ2-4	TGTGCCAGCAGCTTAGGACAGCAAAACATTCAGTACTTC	CASSLGQQNIQYF
TRBV4-1	-	few	TRBJ2-5	TGCGCCAGCAGCCAAGGGACAGAAGAGACCCAGTACTTC	CASSQGTEETQYF
TRBV5-1	TRBD1	-	TRBJ2-3	TGCGCCAGCAGCTTGGCCGGGACAGGGAGCACAGATACGCAGTATTTT	CASSLAGTGSTDTQYF
TRBV29-1	TRBD2	few	TRBJ2-3	TGCAGCGTTGCCCGCCTAAGGAGCGGGAGGGACACAGATACGCAGTATTTT	CSVARLRSGRDTDTQYF
TRBV27	-	-	TRBJ2-1	TGTGCCAGCAGTCGACTACGCAATGAGCAGTTCTTC	CASSRLRNEQFF
TRBV7-7	TRBD2	-	TRBJ2-5	TGTGCTAGCAGCCAAGGGACTAGCGGGAGTGGGACCCAGTACTTC	CASSQGTSGSGTQYF
TRBV27	-	few	TRBJ2-7	TGTGCCAGTAGCTACAGGGTTGAGGACTCCTACGAGCAGTACTTC	CASSYRVEDSYEQYF
TRBV2	-	few	TRBJ2-7	TGTGCCAGCAGTGAAGCGCTGGGGCGCGAGCAGTACTTC	CASSEALGREQYF
TRBV27	TRBD1	few	TRBJ2-7	TGTGCCAGCAGCCAAACCGGGACAGGGAAAACCTACGAGCAGTACTTC	CASSQTGTGKTYEQYF
TRBV7-6	TRBD1	few	TRBJ1-2	TGTGCCAGCAGACTGGGACAGGGATTGGGGGGCTACACCTTC	CASRLGQGLGGYTF
TRBV5-1	TRBD2	-	TRBJ2-5	TGCGCCAGCAGCTTGGATTTTGTTAGCGGGAGGCCCCAAGGGGAGACCCAGTACTTC	CASSLDFVSGRPQGETQYF
TRBV6-6	-	-	TRBJ2-7	TGTGCCAGCAGCCTCGAGAAGTACGAGCAGTACTTC	CASSLEKYEQYF
TRBV30	-	-	TRBJ2-7	TGTGCCTGGAGTCTCGGCTACGAGCAGTACTTC	CAWSLGYEQYF
TRBV9	TRBD1	-	TRBJ1-2	TGTGCCAGCAGCCCTGGACAGGGGGGCTATGGCTACACCTTC	CASSPGQGGYGYTF
TRBV11-2	-	-	TRBJ2-1	TGTGCCAGCAGCTCACCTATTAATTGGGCTGAGCAGTTCTTC	CASSSPINWAEQFF
TRBV9	TRBD1	few	TRBJ1-1	TGTGCCAGCAGCGTAGAGGGACAGGGGAAGACTGAAGCTTTCTTT	CASSVEGQGKTEAFF
TRBV5-1	-	-	TRBJ2-3	TGCGCCAGCAGCCCACAGGGTGGAGATACGCAGTATTTT	CASSPQGGDTQYF